The rows below give T cell receptor beta chains drawn from one sample of a study of blood T cell repertoires in COVID-19. Using immunoSEQ multiplex PCR, the repertoire was profiled, and TCRdb retains in-frame clones only, with some absent. The profile shows about 40,000 clones, just under 80% of them singletons. Specimen: peripheral blood. These receptors all come from a man older than 75 with active or convalescent COVID-19. Each CDR3 is given with its conserved first and last residue.

TRBV30,14,TRBJ2-1,CAWSDAPGVNEQFF
TRBV5-1,15,TRBJ2-5,CASSFTGGRSETQYF
TRBV27,17,TRBJ1-2,CASTRLGTGSLNYGYTF
TRBV19,15,TRBJ2-3,CASSIRTGDGDTQYF
TRBV27,12,TRBJ1-2,CASLTGGLGYTF
TRBV4-1,11,TRBJ2-5,CASSQRETQYF
TRBV7-9,15,TRBJ2-2,CASSLTGPSAGELFF
TRBV7-6,16,TRBJ1-5,CASSLFGPRDNQPQHF
TRBV4-3,17,TRBJ2-3,CASSQARAGGGTDTQYF
TRBV19,14,TRBJ2-7,CASSVDRATYEQYF
TRBV6-4,13,TRBJ1-1,CASSEDGSTEAFF
TRBV7-6,15,TRBJ2-7,CASSSGTGPYYEQYF
TRBV6-5,14,TRBJ2-7,CASRLDRNSYEQYF
TRBV24-1,14,TRBJ2-7,CATSDSAHYYEQYF
TRBV7-2,15,TRBJ1-1,CASSGRTDRNTEAFF
TRBV7-8,12,TRBJ2-1,CASSLGGQGQFF
TRBV19,12,TRBJ2-1,CASSISYNEQFF